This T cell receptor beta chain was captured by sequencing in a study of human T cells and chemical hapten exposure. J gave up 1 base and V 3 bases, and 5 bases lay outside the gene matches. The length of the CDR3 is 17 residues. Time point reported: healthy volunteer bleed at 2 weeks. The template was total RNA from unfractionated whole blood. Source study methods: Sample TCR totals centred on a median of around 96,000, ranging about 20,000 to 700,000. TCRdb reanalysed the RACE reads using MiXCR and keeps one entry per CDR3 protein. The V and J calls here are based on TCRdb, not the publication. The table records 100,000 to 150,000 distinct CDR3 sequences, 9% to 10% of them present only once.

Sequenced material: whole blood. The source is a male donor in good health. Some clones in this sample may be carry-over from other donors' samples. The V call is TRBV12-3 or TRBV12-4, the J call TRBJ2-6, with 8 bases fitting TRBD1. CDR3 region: CASSFDRGGSGANVLTF. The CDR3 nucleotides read TGTGCCAGCAGTTTTGACAGGGGCGGTTCTGGGGCCAACGTCCTGACTTTC.